This T cell receptor beta chain originates from a study of CD4 T cells in relation to SARS-CoV-2 and coronaviruses. The protocol was immunoSEQ multiplex PCR, while the TCRdb copy is restricted to in-frame clones and leaves out a portion. The table has about 19,000 clones, about three quarters seen once. Worth noting for this clone: Its target is unknown.

Unexposed donor CD4+ T cells date from about 2011-2018, before the COVID-19 pandemic. CD4+ T cells were isolated from the cells after around 10 days of culture. As cell numbers allowed, unexposed-donor CD4+ T cells faced SARS-CoV-2 S/N and four cold-coronavirus spikes. This CDR3 region has 13 residues. The germline V and J ends were trimmed by 5 bases and 4 bases, with 9 bases remaining between them. The chain joins TRBV12-3 or TRBV12-4 to TRBJ1-5; D is uncertain. This TCR was sampled from a human donor in good health. The source material was CD4+ T cells from PBMCs, cultured in vitro. The CDR3 is CASSPAKNQPQHF. The CDR3, as DNA: TGTGCCAGCAGTCCAGCCAAAAATCAGCCCCAGCATTTT.